These 22 T cell receptor beta chains came from one sample sequenced in a study of shared clonotypes between healthy human individuals. Using immunoSEQ multiplex PCR, the repertoire was profiled, and TCRdb retains in-frame clones only, with some absent. The table has about 2.4 million clones, about 92% seen once. The sample consisted of naive CD4+ T cells sorted from blood. Noted subset: CD45RA+ positively selected. The receptors derive from a man between 18 and 29 years old in good health.

V is TRBV6-1 and J is TRBJ2-3; maybe TRBD2 (6 bases). The CDR3 sequence is 15 residues long. Germline V gene sequence: CDR1 MNHNS, CDR2 SASEGT. Trimming removed 2 bases at V and 0 bases at J, with 9 bases between. This CDR3 reads CASSESGTSTDTQYF. The CDR3 coding sequence is TGTGCCAGCAGTGAATCAGGGACTAGCACAGATACGCAGTATTTT.

The chain recombines TRBV4-3 with TRBJ2-5; no clear D. Trimming shortened V by 0 bases and J by 5 bases, and 10 bases separated the two germline ends. CDR1 and CDR2 from the germline V gene are LGHNA and YSLEER. CDR3 length equals 14 residues. CDR3 sequence reads: CASSQEWASETQYF. The CDR3 nucleotides read TGCGCCAGCAGCCAAGAGTGGGCATCGGAGACCCAGTACTTC.

With regard to this clone: A read error may produce the germline difference seen at one junction end. V usage is TRBV27 and J usage is TRBJ2-3; 8 bases are a match to TRBD2. The CDR3 is 15 amino acids. CDR1 is MNHEY, CDR2 SMNVEV, per germline (reference sequence). CDR3 in DNA: TGTGCCAGCAATTTAAGCGGGGGTTTGACAGATACGCAGTATTTT. Protein: CASNLSGGLTDTQYF.

The rearrangement links TRBV2 to TRBJ1-3; 7 nucleotides align to TRBD1. The CDR3 loop spans 14 amino acids. The V segment lost 6 bases and the J segment 7 bases; nucleotides outside the gene matches: 9. The germline gives CDR1 SNHLY, CDR2 FYNNEI. CDR3 DNA sequence: TGTGCCAGCAGGCCAGACAGGGCATTTAACACCATATATTTT. This gives the protein CASRPDRAFNTIYF.

The chain joins TRBV10-3 to TRBJ2-3, with D possibly matching TRBD2 (6 bases). The CDR3 consists of 14 residues. The germline V gene encodes CDR1 ENHRY and CDR2 SYGVKD. Trimming cost V 6 bases and J 3 bases, with 13 bases left between them. The CDR3 sequence: CAISRVLATDTQYF. The CDR3 DNA follows: TGTGCCATCAGCCGAGTACTAGCAACAGATACGCAGTATTTT.

The chain is built from TRBV7-8 and TRBJ2-3, with 15 bases that match TRBD2. With 6 bases clipped from V and 1 base from J, the junction kept 5 bases outside the gene matches. CDR3 length: 17 residues. Germline V lookup: CDR1 SGHVS, CDR2 FQNEAQ. The CDR3 reads CASRPRTSGRGTDTQYF. The CDR3 region has the DNA TGTGCCAGCAGACCTCGGACTAGCGGGAGGGGCACAGATACGCAGTATTTT.

This clone was observed a single time. The junction shows a germline mismatch at one end, possibly a read error. The same CDR3 arises from other DNA sequences in this sample as well. The chain carries TRBV7-9 and TRBJ2-3; D not resolved. Looked up from germline, CDR1 is SEHNR and CDR2 is FQNEAQ (reference sequence). The CDR3 loop spans 14 amino acids. The CDR3, as DNA: TGTGCCAGCAGCTTGAGTGGTAGCACCGATACGCAGTATTTT. As protein: CASSLSGSTDTQYF.

The CDR3 DNA reads TGTGCCAGCAGCCCGAGATTGGCGATAAGCAATGAGCAGTTCTTC. The encoded protein is CASSPRLAISNEQFF. The genes are TRBV9 and TRBJ2-1; D unclear. The CDR3 length is 15 residues. Trimming shortened V by 4 bases and J by 6 bases, and 17 bases separated the two germline ends. CDR1 and CDR2 from the germline V gene are SGDLS and YYNGEE.

This clone has only a few counts. In nucleotides, the CDR3 is TGTGCCTGGAGTGCCCAAACCTACGAGCAGTACTTC. It yields the protein CAWSAQTYEQYF. The chain employs TRBV30 and TRBJ2-7; D is ambiguous. CDR1 is GTSNPN and CDR2 is SVGIG in the germline V gene (reference sequence). The CDR3 sequence is 12 residues long. V lost 1 base to trimming and J lost 2 bases, with 6 bases between them.

V usage is TRBV7-2 and J usage is TRBJ1-4; the D is unclear. Germline lookup yields CDR1 SGHTA and CDR2 FQGNSA. The V and J ends lost 1 base and 4 bases respectively, with 10 bases between them. The CDR3 is 15 residues long. The CDR3 sequence is CASSLGRVSNEKLFF. In DNA form, the CDR3 reads TGTGCCAGCAGCTTAGGCCGCGTCAGTAATGAAAAACTGTTTTTT.

The chain couples TRBV5-1 to TRBJ1-5; TRBD1 matches at 7 bases. There are 15 residues in the CDR3. Per germline, CDR1 SGHRS and CDR2 YFSETQ. The V gene end was trimmed by 4 bases and the J gene end by 0 bases; junction bases not matched to a gene: 4. The CDR3 coding sequence is TGCGCCAGCAGCCCGGGACAGCATAGCAATCAGCCCCAGCATTTT. This translates into CASSPGQHSNQPQHF.

CDR3 sequence (DNA): TGTGCCAGCAGCTTAGGGAGTCTCAAAAACATTCAGTACTTC. Translating gives CASSLGSLKNIQYF. V and J are TRBV7-2 and TRBJ2-4; no definite D call. The CDR3 is made up of 14 amino acids. Trimming pared 1 base from V and 3 bases from J, leaving 7 bases between. Germline CDR1 is SGHTA and CDR2 is FQGNSA.

V is TRBV9 and J is TRBJ1-4; D gene unclear. Germline assignment: CDR1 SGDLS and CDR2 YYNGEE. The CDR3 spans 14 residues. Deletions cut 3 bases from V and 4 bases from J, with 10 bases between. CDR3 in amino acids: CASSEAGINEKLFF. CDR3 bases: TGTGCCAGCAGCGAGGCTGGCATTAATGAAAAACTGTTTTTT.

As regards this clone: The junction and the germline gene differ at one end; a read error may be behind it. Other DNA sequences in the sample encode the same CDR3. This rearrangement joins TRBV6-1 to TRBJ1-5; 10 bases map to TRBD1. Germline V CDR1 and CDR2: MNHNS, SASEGT. The CDR3 runs 14 residues. The CDR3 region is CASNRQGAVQPQHF. In DNA, the CDR3 is TGCGCCAGCAATAGACAGGGGGCTGTTCAGCCCCAGCATTTT.

The CDR3 nucleotides read TGTGCCAGCTCACCACCGGGGTGGGAGGAGACCCAGTACTTC. It translates to CASSPPGWEETQYF. The V and J genes are TRBV18 and TRBJ2-5; D perhaps matches TRBD2 (5 bases). The CDR3 loop spans 14 amino acids. Trimming removed 0 bases from V and 5 bases from J, with 10 bases in between. CDR1 KGHSH and CDR2 LQKENI come from the germline V gene.

V usage is TRBV18 and J usage is TRBJ1-3; TRBD1 agrees at 8 bases. The V gene's germline CDR1 is KGHSH and CDR2 LQKENI. The CDR3 totals 17 residues. The V gene end was trimmed by 2 bases and the J gene end by 0 bases; junction bases not matched to a gene: 6. CDR3 sequence: CASSPSQGASSGNTIYF. CDR3 sequence (DNA): TGTGCCAGCTCACCATCTCAGGGGGCGAGCTCTGGAAACACCATATATTTT.

This clone was found once. This chain connects TRBV5-6 to TRBJ2-7; 9 positions match TRBD1. In germline, CDR1 is SGHDT, CDR2 YYEEEE. The junction had 6 bases not matched to a gene; V was cut back by 4 bases and J by 4 bases. The CDR3 length is 14 residues. The CDR3 loop reads CASSGGTGHYEQYF. DNA of the CDR3: TGTGCCAGCAGCGGAGGGACAGGGCATTACGAGCAGTACTTC.

The chain couples TRBV10-2 to TRBJ2-3, with 8 bases fitting TRBD1. The CDR3 loop spans 15 amino acids. Trimming removed 6 bases from V and 3 bases from J; junction bases left unmatched: 8. The germline V gene has CDR1 WSHSY and CDR2 SAAADI. CDR3 DNA: TGCGCCAGCAGGGTACAGGGGGAAGGGACAGATACGCAGTATTTT. It codes for CASRVQGEGTDTQYF.

This chain uses TRBV6-5 with TRBJ2-7; 9 bases match TRBD1. V shed 4 bases, J shed 5 bases, and the junction held 9 bases outside the gene matches. The germline V gene has CDR1 MNHEY and CDR2 SVGAGI. This CDR3 has 15 amino acids. The CDR3 bases are TGTGCCAGCAGTTTCCAAGGACAGGGGAAGAACGAGCAGTACTTC. Protein: CASSFQGQGKNEQYF.

This clone has a single count. J is TRBJ2-3 and V is TRBV19; 10 bases are a match to TRBD1. V lost 1 base to trimming and J lost 4 bases; unmatched junction nucleotides: 5. This CDR3 has 16 amino acids. Germline values: CDR1 LNHDA, CDR2 SQIVND (reference sequence). The CDR3 sequence: CASSIGSGTGADTQYF. Written as DNA, the CDR3 is TGTGCCAGTAGTATAGGCTCCGGGACAGGGGCAGATACGCAGTATTTT.

The chain recombines TRBV21-1 with TRBJ1-1; no DNA check was done on the table's D call, TRBD1. TRBV21-1 is given as a pseudogene. The CDR3 is made up of 18 amino acids. The CDR3: CASTKTGGAFTVNTEAFF. The CDR3 region has the DNA TGTGCCAGCACCAAGACAGGGGGCGCATTCACAGTGAACACTGAAGCTTTCTTT.

The rearrangement joins TRBV7-9 to TRBJ2-1, with no clear D. Germline CDR1 reads SEHNR; CDR2 reads FQNEAQ (reference sequence). V lost 5 bases to trimming and J lost 1 base, with 15 bases between them. The CDR3 contains 16 residues. This CDR3 reads CASSIPRIESYNEQFF. Written as DNA, the CDR3 is TGTGCCAGCAGCATACCACGTATCGAGTCCTACAATGAGCAGTTCTTC.